This T cell receptor (beta chain) originates from a study of blood T cell repertoires in COVID-19. As processed by the authors: Amplifying reference gene primers gave estimates of nucleated cell counts. Here immunoSEQ multiplex PCR was the method, and the copy in TCRdb shows in-frame clones only, minus some. D and trimming come from the DNA, and the V and J calls and clone size come from that table. The sample shows fewer than 700,000 clones, 85% to 90% of them seen only once. It was during active infection that Seattle patients were enrolled and then longitudinally followed. J gave up 4 bases and V 6 bases, and 5 bases lay outside the gene matches. Looked up from germline, CDR1 is LNHDA and CDR2 is SQIVND (reference sequence). The CDR3 sequence is 14 residues long.

Sequenced: peripheral blood. This sequence was found in a woman aged 45-60 years with COVID-19, enrolled during active disease. The genes are TRBV19 and TRBJ1-2, with TRBD1 matching 10 bases. DNA of the CDR3: TGTGCCAGTAGCCTGACAGGGGGCACCTATGGCTACACCTTC. Encoded protein: CASSLTGGTYGYTF.